This entry is about one T cell receptor (beta chain). Libraries were prepared by immunoSEQ multiplex PCR; TCRdb keeps only in-frame clonotypes and omits some of them. The table includes 150,000 to 200,000 clones, 85% to 90% detected once. The data stem from a study of blood T cell repertoires in COVID-19. This CDR3 comprises 13 residues. The V end was cut by 5 bases, the J end by 3 bases, with 10 bases between. Germline CDR1 reads KGHSH; CDR2 reads LQKENI. The chain recombines TRBV18 with TRBJ1-2; unclear D gene. The TCR comes from a man over 45 with acute or convalescent COVID-19. The material sequenced was peripheral blood. The DNA of the CDR3 is TGTGCCAGCTCATTGTCCAGCGACTATGGCTACACCTTC. Its translation: CASSLSSDYGYTF.